What follows is one TCR beta chain and its context. Germline and junction disagree at one end, which may indicate a read error. Germline CDR1 and CDR2: SGHTA and FQGTGA. The CDR3 consists of 14 residues. It was with a sample-barcoded 5' primer and a J-beta primer mix that a second PCR of about 6 to 12 cycles was run. TCRdb processed the 5' RACE reads anew with MiXCR; each CDR3 protein has one entry. The sample includes around 2 million distinct CDR3 sequences, about 39% of them seen just once. The sample is drawn from a study of blood T cells in healthy people across ages. This TCR came from a human donor in good health. V gene TRBV7-3 combines with J gene TRBJ2-6; D may be TRBD1 (5 bases). Sequenced: blood. The CDR3 here is CASSPISGANILTF. The CDR3 nucleotides are TGTGCCAGCAGCCCAATCTCTGGGGCCAACATCCTGACTTTC.